This TCR beta chain was recovered during a study of T-cell reconstitution after alpha-beta-depleted transplantation in children. General observations from the study: At one year after transplant, newly produced T cells mostly accounted for T-cell counts and diversity. In patients about two months after transplant, alpha-beta T cells reportedly arose from several hundred expanded graft clones. Surviving recipient T cells and intrathymic progenitors accounted for some patients' high TCRbeta diversity at day 60.

Researchers prepared the TCRbeta library using unique molecular identifiers, the study reports. TCRdb fed the PCR reads into MiXCR, producing one record per CDR3 protein. The data contain just over 200,000 distinct CDR3 sequences, approximately 8% of them singletons. This CDR3 spans 14 amino acids. V dropped 5 bases and J dropped 1; count of bases not matched to a gene: 1. CDR1 and CDR2 (germline): LGHNA, YSLEER. This clonotype has at least ten counts. Its antigen remains unknown. The sequenced sample was PBMCs, mostly from graft donor cells, obtained 360 days after TCRalphabeta/CD19-depleted stem cell transplant. This TCR was recovered from a male patient aged 2 to 9 who had a stem cell transplant for acute myeloid leukemia, so the T cells may come from the graft donor. The V call is TRBV4-3, the J call TRBJ2-1; 8 nucleotides line up with TRBD2. The CDR3 protein is CASSTGGSYNEQFF. The CDR3, as DNA: TGCGCCAGCAGCACGGGGGGGTCCTACAATGAGCAGTTCTTC.